The 18 T cell receptor beta chains presented below share a single source sample, sequenced in a study of blood T cell repertoires in COVID-19. Method: immunoSEQ multiplex PCR; TCRdb's copy keeps in-frame clones and lacks some. Of roughly 200,000 clones in the sample, 85% to 90% were seen once. What was sequenced was peripheral blood. These receptors were collected from a man aged 18-30 years with active or convalescent COVID-19.

This clone was seen just once. The chain joins TRBV24-1 to TRBJ2-1; D is perhaps TRBD1 (5 bases). Trimming cost V 4 bases and J 4 bases, with 10 bases left between them. The CDR3 extends over 14 amino acids. Germline V lookup: CDR1 KGHDR, CDR2 SFDVKD. The DNA of the CDR3 is TGTGCCACCAGTGACTCCTCAGGGTACAATGAGCAGTTCTTC. Its translation: CATSDSSGYNEQFF.

This rearrangement joins TRBV5-4 to TRBJ1-1, with TRBD1 identical over 8 bases. The length of the CDR3 is 13 residues. Germline CDR1 reads SGHNT; CDR2 reads YYREEE (reference sequence). J gave up 8 bases and V 4 bases, and 7 bases lay outside the gene matches. DNA for the CDR3: TGTGCCAGCAGCACGCGGACAGGGTCAGAAGCTTTCTTT. Its translation: CASSTRTGSEAFF.

The V call is TRBV6-5, the J call TRBJ2-3, with a possible D match to TRBD2 (5 bases). Deletions cut 2 bases from V and 5 bases from J, with 17 bases between. The germline V gene encodes CDR1 MNHEY and CDR2 SVGAGI. This CDR3 spans 16 amino acids. CDR3 sequence: CASSYVPTGRVDTQYF. CDR3 in DNA: TGTGCCAGCAGTTACGTCCCAACGGGGAGAGTAGATACGCAGTATTTT.

The chain is built from TRBV12-3 or TRBV12-4 and TRBJ2-5; the D gene is possibly TRBD2 (6 bases). The CDR3 has 13 amino acids. V was pared by 3 bases and J by 9 bases, with 14 bases between. The CDR3 DNA follows: TGTGCCAGCAGTTTGATGCTTGGGAGGCCCCAGTACTTC. This gives the protein CASSLMLGRPQYF.

The chain is built from TRBV5-1 and TRBJ1-5, with D unclear. Germline V gene sequence: CDR1 SGHRS, CDR2 YFSETQ. This CDR3 comprises 16 residues. Trimming left V 4 bases short and J 1 base short, with 15 bases between. The CDR3 reads CASSINHPRSNQPQHF. The CDR3 coding sequence is TGCGCCAGCAGCATCAATCATCCCAGGAGCAATCAGCCCCAGCATTTT.

The rearrangement links TRBV25-1 to TRBJ2-3, with 8 bases that match TRBD2. The CDR3 runs to 15 residues. Losses at the gene ends were 6 bases for V and 3 bases for J; bases not matched to a gene: 8. The germline CDR1 and CDR2 sequences are MGHDK and SYGVNS. CDR3: CASRRGVVWTDTQYF. The DNA of the CDR3 is TGTGCCAGCAGGCGGGGGGTGGTATGGACAGATACGCAGTATTTT.

This clone was counted once. The chain carries TRBV27 and TRBJ2-1; D ambiguous. The CDR3 contains 13 residues. Trimming cost V 5 bases and J 6 bases, with 11 bases left between them. Per the germline V gene, CDR1 is MNHEY and CDR2 is SMNVEV (reference sequence). DNA for the CDR3: TGTGCCAGCAGTCCACCGACTCTCAATGAGCAGTTCTTC. This encodes CASSPPTLNEQFF.

Concerning this clone itself: The junction and the germline gene differ at one end; a read error may be behind it. This chain uses TRBV2 with TRBJ1-2; 7 nucleotides line up with TRBD1. Germline CDR1 SNHLY, CDR2 FYNNEI. The CDR3 runs to 13 residues. CDR3 coding DNA: TGTGCCAGCAGGGAAGACAGGGTCGAAGGCTACACCTTC. Residues: CASREDRVEGYTF.

The V call is TRBV18, the J call TRBJ1-2; D not resolved. The CDR3 consists of 11 residues. V was trimmed by 3 bases and J by 7 bases, leaving 6 bases between them. Germline-derived CDR1 and CDR2 are KGHSH and LQKENI. Here the CDR3 reads CASSPASGYTF. For the CDR3, the DNA is TGTGCCAGCTCACCCGCGTCTGGCTACACCTTC.

The V gene is TRBV7-2, the J gene TRBJ2-5, with 7 bases that match TRBD1. The CDR3 contains 13 residues. Germline V gives CDR1 SGHTA, CDR2 FQGNSA. With V trimmed by 7 bases and J by 5 bases, 7 bases remained unmatched. CDR3 region: CASIQGSTETQYF. The CDR3 region has the DNA TGTGCCAGCATACAGGGGAGTACGGAGACCCAGTACTTC.

This sequence joins TRBV29-1 and TRBJ2-1; 8 positions agree with TRBD2. The CDR3 has 13 amino acids. In germline, CDR1 is SQVTM, CDR2 ANQGSEA. The chain's CDR3 is CTTASGSYNEQFF. CDR3 bases: TGCACCACGGCGAGCGGGAGCTACAATGAGCAGTTCTTC.

This clone turned up a few times. The chain joins TRBV7-9 to TRBJ1-6, with D perhaps matching TRBD1 (5 bases). The germline V and J ends were trimmed by 4 bases and 7 bases, with 5 bases remaining between them. The CDR3 consists of 12 residues. Germline CDR1 SEHNR, CDR2 FQNEAQ (reference sequence). The chain's CDR3 is CASSSGNSPLHF. In nucleotides, the CDR3 is TGTGCCAGCAGCTCAGGGAATTCACCCCTCCACTTT.

V gene TRBV3-1 (or the pseudogene TRBV3-2) combines with J gene TRBJ1-1, with D perhaps matching TRBD1 (6 bases). V shed 1 base and J shed 11 bases, with 14 bases lying between them. The CDR3 is 13 residues long. Germline lookup yields CDR1 LGHDT and CDR2 YNNKEL (reference sequence). In DNA, the CDR3 is TGTGCCAGCAGCCAAGGTCGAAACAGGGATGCTTTCTTT. The encoded protein is CASSQGRNRDAFF.

V gene TRBV15 combines with J gene TRBJ2-1; no clear D. Germline lookup yields CDR1 LNHNV and CDR2 YYDKDF (reference sequence). This CDR3 spans 14 amino acids. Deletions cut 0 bases from V and 9 bases from J, with 12 bases between. DNA of the CDR3: TGTGCCACCAGCAGAGATGGCCCGCCGGGTGAGCAGTTCTTC. Its protein product is CATSRDGPPGEQFF.

In DNA form, the CDR3 reads TGTGCCAGCTCACCATTTCCGGCTGAGGGCACTGAAGCTTTCTTT. Its protein product is CASSPFPAEGTEAFF. The chain recombines TRBV18 with TRBJ1-1; D gene uncertain. Trimming took 2 bases from V and 4 from J, leaving 14 bases between them. The germline gives CDR1 KGHSH, CDR2 LQKENI. The CDR3 consists of 15 residues.

The DNA for the CDR3 is TGTGCCAGCAGCTTGGGACTAGCAGATGAGCAGTTCTTC. Its translation is CASSLGLADEQFF. This chain uses TRBV11-2 with TRBJ2-1; 9 bases are a match to TRBD2. CDR1 and CDR2 from the germline V gene are SGHAT and FQNNGV. The length of the CDR3 is 13 residues. Trimming at V came to 3 bases and at J to 8 bases, leaving 2 bases not matched to a gene.

The chain uses TRBV2 and TRBJ1-2; 8 bases fit TRBD1. The CDR3 sequence is 15 residues long. Germline V gene sequence: CDR1 SNHLY, CDR2 FYNNEI. The J segment lost 3 bases and the V segment lost 1 base, leaving 4 bases of the junction unmatched. CDR3 region: CASSEGGQGHYGYTF. CDR3 in DNA: TGTGCCAGCAGTGAAGGAGGACAGGGCCACTATGGCTACACCTTC. Variable domain in full (rest from reference TRBV2 and TRBJ1-2): EPEVTQTPSHQVTQMGQEVILRCVPISNHLYFYWYRQILGQKVEFLVSFYNNEISEKSEIFDDQFSVERPDGSNFTLKIRSTKLEDSAMYFCASSEGGQGHYGYTFGSGTRLTVV.

The V call is TRBV4-2, the J call TRBJ2-3; 14 bases match TRBD2. V dropped 1 base and J dropped 6; count of bases not matched to a gene: 3. Per germline, CDR1 LGHNA and CDR2 YNFKEQ. The CDR3 covers 16 residues. The CDR3 spells CASSQGLAGGPDTQYF. The CDR3 region has the DNA TGTGCCAGCAGCCAAGGACTAGCGGGAGGGCCTGATACGCAGTATTTT.